This entry lists 16 T cell receptor beta chains sequenced from one sample in a study of cytotoxic CD8 clonotypes in ibrutinib-treated CLL. Here immunoSEQ multiplex PCR was the method, and the copy in TCRdb shows in-frame clones only, minus some. Among 120,000 to 150,000 clones listed, 77% were seen once. The material sequenced was PBMCs, taken after 12 months of ibrutinib treatment. These receptors were taken from a human donor with chronic lymphocytic leukemia.

CDR3 DNA sequence: TGTGCCAGCAGCCCGTACAATGAGCAGTTCTTC. Residues: CASSPYNEQFF. The chain couples TRBV7-9 to TRBJ2-1; no reliable D call. The germline V gene has CDR1 SEHNR and CDR2 FQNEAQ (reference sequence). The length of the CDR3 is 11 residues. Trimming removed 5 bases from V and 4 bases from J, with 3 bases in between.

This chain links TRBV18 with TRBJ2-5, with 14 bases fitting TRBD2. The V gene's germline CDR1 is KGHSH and CDR2 LQKENI. The V and J ends lost 8 bases and 5 bases, in that order; junction bases with no gene match: 4. The CDR3 spans 14 residues. The DNA of the CDR3 is TGTGCCAGCGGGGGACTAGCGGGAGCCGAGACCCAGTACTTC. Translation gives CASGGLAGAETQYF.

This clone was observed a handful of times. The chain links TRBV5-1 to TRBJ1-2; TRBD1 might be the D (6 bases). V was cut by 4 bases and J by 12 bases, with 13 bases left in between. The CDR3 covers 11 residues. Germline V gene lookup returns CDR1 SGHRS and CDR2 YFSETQ. CDR3 region: CASSEGVVNTF. The CDR3 DNA reads TGCGCCAGCAGCGAGGGGGTGGTAAACACCTTC. The full variable domain, rest sourced from reference TRBV5-1 and TRBJ1-2, is KAGVTQTPRYLIKTRGQQVTLSCSPISGHRSVSWYQQTPGQGLQFLFEYFSETQRNKGNFPGRFSGRQFSNSRSEMNVSTLELGDSALYLCASSEGVVNTFGSGTRLTVV.

The chain employs TRBV11-3 and TRBJ1-1; D not certain. V lost 4 bases and J 5 bases, leaving 8 bases between the germline ends. Looked up from germline, CDR1 is SGHNT and CDR2 is YENEEA. The CDR3 loop spans 12 amino acids. This CDR3 reads CASSYGRTEAFF. In nucleotides, the CDR3 is TGTGCCAGCAGCTATGGGCGGACTGAAGCTTTCTTT.

The J gene is TRBJ2-7, the V gene TRBV7-9; 12 bases line up with TRBD1. The trim removed 1 base at V and 5 bases at J, leaving 6 bases unmatched. The CDR3 totals 16 residues. CDR1 and CDR2 from the germline V gene are SEHNR and FQNEAQ (reference sequence). The CDR3 is CASSLDPGQGAHEQYF. The CDR3 bases are TGTGCCAGCAGCTTAGATCCGGGACAGGGGGCTCACGAGCAGTACTTC.

The chain combines TRBV7-9 with TRBJ2-7, with TRBD1 as a possible D gene (5 bases). CDR1 is SEHNR, CDR2 FQNEAQ, per germline (reference sequence). The CDR3 spans 13 residues. V lost 4 bases and J 1 base, leaving 8 bases between the germline ends. CDR3 protein: CASSSDSSYEQYF. For the CDR3, the DNA is TGTGCCAGCAGCTCTGACAGTTCCTACGAGCAGTACTTC.

The chain carries TRBV7-2 and TRBJ2-7, with TRBD1 as a possible D gene (6 bases). The CDR3 is made up of 13 amino acids. V lost 3 bases and J lost 3, with 9 bases in between. Germline CDR1 reads SGHTA; CDR2 reads FQGNSA. The CDR3 loop is CASSLGHLYEQYF. The CDR3 nucleotides read TGTGCCAGCAGCTTGGGACACCTCTACGAGCAGTACTTC. The full variable domain, in which reference TRBV7-2 and TRBJ2-7 provide the parts outside the CDR3, is GAGVSQSPSNKVTEKGKDVELRCDPISGHTALYWYRQSLGQGLEFLIYFQGNSAPDKSGLPSDRFSAERTGGSVSTLTIQRTQQEDSAVYLCASSLGHLYEQYFGPGTRLTVT.

This clone was detected a few times. The chain carries TRBV6-1 and TRBJ2-6; possibly TRBD1 or TRBD2 for D (5 bases each). The CDR3 runs to 15 residues. Germline V gives CDR1 MNHNS, CDR2 SASEGT. V lost 7 bases to trimming and J lost 0 bases, with 10 bases between them. For the CDR3, the DNA is TGTGCCAGCACTAAGGGGAGCTCTGGGGCCAACGTCCTGACTTTC. Protein sequence: CASTKGSSGANVLTF.

V gene TRBV7-2 combines with J gene TRBJ1-3; D may be TRBD1 (5 bases). Germline V gene data show CDR1 as SGHTA and CDR2 as FQGNSA. The CDR3 runs 15 residues. The V end lost 1 base, the J end lost 6 bases, and 13 bases lay between the germline ends. In nucleotides, the CDR3 is TGTGCCAGCAGCTTAGATTCGACAGTAGCAAACACCATATATTTT. Its translation: CASSLDSTVANTIYF.

This clone was observed a few times. The chain employs TRBV7-8 and TRBJ2-7; the D is unclear. V was shortened by 1 base and J by 2 bases, with 6 bases between the two germline ends. This CDR3 has 13 amino acids. Germline V CDR1 and CDR2: SGHVS, FQNEAQ. The CDR3 DNA follows: TGTGCCAGCAGCTTAGTCATGGCCTACGAGCAGTACTTC. Translation: CASSLVMAYEQYF.

This clone is a singleton in its sample. V and J are TRBV6-4 and TRBJ2-3; TRBD2 matches 11 bases. J gave up 2 bases and V 5 bases, and 3 bases lay outside the gene matches. This CDR3 contains 15 residues. Germline CDR1 is MRHNA and CDR2 is SNTAGT. The CDR3 DNA sequence: TGTGCCAGCAGTAAGACTAGCGGGGCCACAGATACGCAGTATTTT. Protein: CASSKTSGATDTQYF.

The rearrangement uses TRBV19 and TRBJ1-1; D is perhaps TRBD1 (6 bases). This CDR3 is 13 amino acids long. Per germline, CDR1 LNHDA and CDR2 SQIVND (reference sequence). Trimming took 1 base from V and 5 from J, leaving 8 bases between them. CDR3 region: CASSIGTGTEAFF. CDR3 sequence (DNA): TGTGCCAGTAGTATAGGAACAGGGACTGAAGCTTTCTTT.

The J gene is TRBJ2-5, the V gene TRBV7-9; D is ambiguous. In germline, CDR1 is SEHNR, CDR2 FQNEAQ (reference sequence). Trimming stripped 3 bases from V and 5 bases from J, with 10 bases between. The CDR3 sequence is 13 residues long. DNA for the CDR3: TGTGCCAGCAGCTTCAAAGGGTCGGAGACCCAGTACTTC. This codes for CASSFKGSETQYF.

The genes are TRBV5-1 and TRBJ2-7, with 14 nucleotides matching TRBD2. With V trimmed by 5 bases and J by 2 bases, 12 bases remained unmatched. The CDR3 sequence is 18 residues long. The germline V gene encodes CDR1 SGHRS and CDR2 YFSETQ. The CDR3 here is CASRPGTSGSKGTYEQYF. DNA of the CDR3: TGCGCCAGCAGACCCGGGACTAGCGGGAGTAAGGGGACCTACGAGCAGTACTTC. Full variable domain (remainder filled in from reference TRBV5-1 and TRBJ2-7): KAGVTQTPRYLIKTRGQQVTLSCSPISGHRSVSWYQQTPGQGLQFLFEYFSETQRNKGNFPGRFSGRQFSNSRSEMNVSTLELGDSALYLCASRPGTSGSKGTYEQYFGPGTRLTVT.

The J gene is TRBJ2-2, the V gene TRBV4-1; TRBD2 aligns across 9 bases. Germline V CDR1 and CDR2: MGHRA, YSYEKL. After removal of 6 bases from V and 0 bases from J, the junction contained 8 bases not matched to a gene. There are 17 residues in the CDR3. The CDR3 loop reads CASSTPRLAANTGELFF. DNA for the CDR3: TGCGCCAGCAGTACCCCGAGACTAGCGGCGAACACCGGGGAGCTGTTTTTT.

In nucleotides, the CDR3 is TGTGCCTGGAGTCGCGGGGTCGGCGGGGAGCTGTTTTTT. Protein: CAWSRGVGGELFF. The V call is TRBV30, the J call TRBJ2-2, with D possibly matching TRBD2 (6 bases). CDR3 length equals 13 residues. Looked up from germline, CDR1 is GTSNPN and CDR2 is SVGIG (reference sequence). Deletions cut 2 bases from V and 7 bases from J, with 11 bases between.